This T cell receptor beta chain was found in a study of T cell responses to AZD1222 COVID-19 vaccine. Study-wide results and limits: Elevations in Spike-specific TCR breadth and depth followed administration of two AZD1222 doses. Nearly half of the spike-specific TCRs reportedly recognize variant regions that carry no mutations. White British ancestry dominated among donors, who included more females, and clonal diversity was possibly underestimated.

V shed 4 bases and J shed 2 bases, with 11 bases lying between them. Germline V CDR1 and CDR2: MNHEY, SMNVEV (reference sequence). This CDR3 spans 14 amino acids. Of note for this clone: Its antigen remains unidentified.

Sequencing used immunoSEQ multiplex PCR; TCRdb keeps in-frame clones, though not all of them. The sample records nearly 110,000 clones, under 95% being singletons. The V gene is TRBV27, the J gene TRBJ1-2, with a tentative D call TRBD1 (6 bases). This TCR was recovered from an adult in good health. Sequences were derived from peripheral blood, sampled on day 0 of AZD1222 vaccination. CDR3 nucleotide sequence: TGTGCCAGCAGTTCACCAGGGGCCAACTATGGCTACACCTTC. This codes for CASSSPGANYGYTF.